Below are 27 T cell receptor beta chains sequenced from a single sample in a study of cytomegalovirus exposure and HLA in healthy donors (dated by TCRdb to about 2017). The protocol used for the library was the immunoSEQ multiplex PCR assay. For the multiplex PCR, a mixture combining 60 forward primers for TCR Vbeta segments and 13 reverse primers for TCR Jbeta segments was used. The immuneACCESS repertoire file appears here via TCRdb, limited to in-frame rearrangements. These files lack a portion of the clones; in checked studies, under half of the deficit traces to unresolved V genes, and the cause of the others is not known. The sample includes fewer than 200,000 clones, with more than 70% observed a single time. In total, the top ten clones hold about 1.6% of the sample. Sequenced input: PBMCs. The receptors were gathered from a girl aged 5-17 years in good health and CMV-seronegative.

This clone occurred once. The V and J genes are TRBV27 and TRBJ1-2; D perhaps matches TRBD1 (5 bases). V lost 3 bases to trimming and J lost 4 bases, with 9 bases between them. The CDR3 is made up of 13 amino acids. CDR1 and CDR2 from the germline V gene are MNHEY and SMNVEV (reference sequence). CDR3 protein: CASSFPGGYGYTF. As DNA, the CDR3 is TGTGCCAGCAGTTTCCCGGGGGGCTATGGCTACACCTTC.

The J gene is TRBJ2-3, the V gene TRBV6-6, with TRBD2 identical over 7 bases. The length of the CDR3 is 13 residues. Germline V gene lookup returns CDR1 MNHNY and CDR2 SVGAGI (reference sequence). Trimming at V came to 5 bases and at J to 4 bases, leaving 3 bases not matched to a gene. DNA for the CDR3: TGTGCCAGCAGTCCTACTAGCGCAGATACGCAGTATTTT. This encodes CASSPTSADTQYF.

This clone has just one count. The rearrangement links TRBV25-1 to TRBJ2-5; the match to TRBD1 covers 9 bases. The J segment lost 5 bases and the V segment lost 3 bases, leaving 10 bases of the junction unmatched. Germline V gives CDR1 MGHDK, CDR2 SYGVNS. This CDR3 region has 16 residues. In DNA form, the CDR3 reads TGTGCCAGCAGTGAGACAGGGGGACTAATTTCGGAGACCCAGTACTTC. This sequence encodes CASSETGGLISETQYF. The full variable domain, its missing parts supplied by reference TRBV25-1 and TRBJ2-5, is EADIYQTPRYLVIGTGKKITLECSQTMGHDKMYWYQQDPGMELHLIHYSYGVNSTEKGDLSSESTVSRIRTEHFPLTLESARPSHTSQYLCASSETGGLISETQYFGPGTRLLVL.

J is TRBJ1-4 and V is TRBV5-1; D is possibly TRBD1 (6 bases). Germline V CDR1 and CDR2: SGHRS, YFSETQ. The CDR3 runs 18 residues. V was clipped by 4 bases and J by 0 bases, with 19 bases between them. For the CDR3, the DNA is TGCGCCAGCAGCGGACGGAGTGGACAGACGTCAACTAATGAAAAACTGTTTTTT. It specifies CASSGRSGQTSTNEKLFF. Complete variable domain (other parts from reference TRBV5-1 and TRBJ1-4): KAGVTQTPRYLIKTRGQQVTLSCSPISGHRSVSWYQQTPGQGLQFLFEYFSETQRNKGNFPGRFSGRQFSNSRSEMNVSTLELGDSALYLCASSGRSGQTSTNEKLFFGSGTQLSVL.

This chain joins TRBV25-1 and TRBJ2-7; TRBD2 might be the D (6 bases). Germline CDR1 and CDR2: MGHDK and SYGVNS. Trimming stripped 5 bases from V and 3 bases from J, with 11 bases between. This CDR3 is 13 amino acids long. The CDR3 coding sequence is TGTGCCAGCAGTCTTGGGGGGAACTACGAGCAGTACTTC. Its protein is CASSLGGNYEQYF.

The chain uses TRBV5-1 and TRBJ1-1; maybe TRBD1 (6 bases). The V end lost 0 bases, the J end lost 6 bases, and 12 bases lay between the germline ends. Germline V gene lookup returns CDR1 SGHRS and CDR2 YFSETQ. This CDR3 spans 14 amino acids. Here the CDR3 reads CASSLGRGRAEAFF. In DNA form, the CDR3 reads TGCGCCAGCAGCTTGGGCAGGGGTAGGGCTGAAGCTTTCTTT.

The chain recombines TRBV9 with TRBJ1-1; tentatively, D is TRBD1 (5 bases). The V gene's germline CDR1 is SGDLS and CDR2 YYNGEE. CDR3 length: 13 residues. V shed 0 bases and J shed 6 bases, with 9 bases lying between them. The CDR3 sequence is CASSVEPRAEAFF. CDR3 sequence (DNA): TGTGCCAGCAGCGTAGAACCCAGGGCTGAAGCTTTCTTT.

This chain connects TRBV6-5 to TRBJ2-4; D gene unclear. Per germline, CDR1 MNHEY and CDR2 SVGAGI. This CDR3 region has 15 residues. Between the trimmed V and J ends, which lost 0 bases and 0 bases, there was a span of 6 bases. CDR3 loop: CASSYSRIAKNIQYF. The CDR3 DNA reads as TGTGCCAGCAGTTACTCGAGAATAGCCAAAAACATTCAGTACTTC.

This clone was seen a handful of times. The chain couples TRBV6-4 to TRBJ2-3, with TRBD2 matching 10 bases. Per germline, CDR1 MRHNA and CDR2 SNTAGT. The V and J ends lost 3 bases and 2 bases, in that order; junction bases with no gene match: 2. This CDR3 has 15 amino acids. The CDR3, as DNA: TGTGCCAGCAGTGAGGGGACTAGCGACACAGATACGCAGTATTTT. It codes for CASSEGTSDTDTQYF.

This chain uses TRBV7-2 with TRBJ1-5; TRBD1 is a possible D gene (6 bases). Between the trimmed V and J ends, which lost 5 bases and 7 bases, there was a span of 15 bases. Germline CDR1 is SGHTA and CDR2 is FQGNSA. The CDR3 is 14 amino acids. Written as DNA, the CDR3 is TGTGCCAGCAGCCCGCGGACAGACCTACAGCCCCAGCATTTT. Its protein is CASSPRTDLQPQHF.

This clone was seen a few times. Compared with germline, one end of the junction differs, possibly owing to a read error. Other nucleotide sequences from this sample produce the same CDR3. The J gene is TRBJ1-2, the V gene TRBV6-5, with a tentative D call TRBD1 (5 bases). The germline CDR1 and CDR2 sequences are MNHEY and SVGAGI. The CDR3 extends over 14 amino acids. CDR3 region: CASSYRQLNYGYTF. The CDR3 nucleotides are TGCGCCAGCAGTTACAGACAGCTTAACTATGGCTACACCTTC.

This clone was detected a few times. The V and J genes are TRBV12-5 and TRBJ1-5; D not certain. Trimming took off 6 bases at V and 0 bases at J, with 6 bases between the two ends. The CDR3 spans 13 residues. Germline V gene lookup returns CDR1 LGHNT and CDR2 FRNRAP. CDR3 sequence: CASGRDSNQPQHF. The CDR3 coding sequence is TGTGCTAGTGGAAGAGATAGCAATCAGCCCCAGCATTTT.

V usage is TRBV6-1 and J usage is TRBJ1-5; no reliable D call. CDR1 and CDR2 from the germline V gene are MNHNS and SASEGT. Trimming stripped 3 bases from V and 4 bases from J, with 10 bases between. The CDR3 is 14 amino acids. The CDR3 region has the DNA TGTGCCAGCAGTGACGCGGGTGGGAATCAGCCCCAGCATTTT. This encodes CASSDAGGNQPQHF.

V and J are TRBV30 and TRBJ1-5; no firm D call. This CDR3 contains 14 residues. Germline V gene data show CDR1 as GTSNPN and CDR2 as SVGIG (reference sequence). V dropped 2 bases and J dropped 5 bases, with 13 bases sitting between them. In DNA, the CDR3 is TGTGCCTGGAGTTCCCACAGCACGGATCAGCCCCAGCATTTT. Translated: CAWSSHSTDQPQHF.

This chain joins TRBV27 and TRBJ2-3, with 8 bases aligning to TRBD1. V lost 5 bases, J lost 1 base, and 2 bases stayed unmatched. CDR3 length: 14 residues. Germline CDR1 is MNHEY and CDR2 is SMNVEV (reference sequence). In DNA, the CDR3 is TGTGCCAGCAGTAGACAGGGGCGCACAGATACGCAGTATTTT. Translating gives CASSRQGRTDTQYF.

The CDR3 reads CAISAGTGVSPLHF. CDR3 in DNA: TGTGCCATCAGCGCCGGGACAGGGGTTTCACCCCTCCACTTT. The genes are TRBV10-3 and TRBJ1-6, with 10 positions matching TRBD1. The CDR3 has 14 amino acids. The junction had 5 bases not matched to a gene; V was cut back by 6 bases and J by 9 bases. Germline values: CDR1 ENHRY, CDR2 SYGVKD.

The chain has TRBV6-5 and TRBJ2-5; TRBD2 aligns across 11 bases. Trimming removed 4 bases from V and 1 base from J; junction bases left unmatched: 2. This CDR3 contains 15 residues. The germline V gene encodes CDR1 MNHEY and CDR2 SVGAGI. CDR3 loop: CASSLAGGTQETQYF. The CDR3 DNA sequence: TGTGCCAGCAGTTTAGCGGGGGGGACCCAAGAGACCCAGTACTTC.

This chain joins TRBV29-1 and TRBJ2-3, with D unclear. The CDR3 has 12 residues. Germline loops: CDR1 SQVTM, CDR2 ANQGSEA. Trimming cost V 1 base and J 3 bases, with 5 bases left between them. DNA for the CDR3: TGCAGCGTTGAAGTGCGGACAGATACGCAGTATTTT. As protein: CSVEVRTDTQYF.

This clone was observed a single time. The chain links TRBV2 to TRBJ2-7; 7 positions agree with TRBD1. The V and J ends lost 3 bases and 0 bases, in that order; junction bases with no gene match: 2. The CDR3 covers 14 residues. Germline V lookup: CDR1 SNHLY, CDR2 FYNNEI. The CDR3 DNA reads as TGTGCCAGCAGTGAGACAGGGTACTCCTACGAGCAGTACTTC. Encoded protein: CASSETGYSYEQYF.

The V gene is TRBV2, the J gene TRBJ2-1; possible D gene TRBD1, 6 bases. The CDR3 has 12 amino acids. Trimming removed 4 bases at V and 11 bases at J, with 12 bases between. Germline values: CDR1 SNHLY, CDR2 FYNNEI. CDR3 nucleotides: TGTGCCAGCAGTGGTTACGGACAGAAGCAGTTCTTC. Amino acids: CASSGYGQKQFF. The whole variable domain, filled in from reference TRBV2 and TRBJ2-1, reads EPEVTQTPSHQVTQMGQEVILRCVPISNHLYFYWYRQILGQKVEFLVSFYNNEISEKSEIFDDQFSVERPDGSNFTLKIRSTKLEDSAMYFCASSGYGQKQFFGPGTRLTVL.

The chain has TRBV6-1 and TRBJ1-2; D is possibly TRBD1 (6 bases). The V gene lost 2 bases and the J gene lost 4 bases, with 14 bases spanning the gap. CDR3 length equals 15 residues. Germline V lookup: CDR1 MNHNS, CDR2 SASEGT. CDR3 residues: CASSESPGGFYGYTF. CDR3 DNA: TGTGCCAGCAGTGAAAGCCCGGGGGGCTTCTATGGCTACACCTTC.

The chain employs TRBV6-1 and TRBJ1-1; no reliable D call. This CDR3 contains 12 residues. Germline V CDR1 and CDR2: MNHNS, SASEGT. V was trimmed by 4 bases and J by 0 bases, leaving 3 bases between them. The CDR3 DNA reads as TGTGCCAGCAGTGCAGTGAACACTGAAGCTTTCTTT. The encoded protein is CASSAVNTEAFF.

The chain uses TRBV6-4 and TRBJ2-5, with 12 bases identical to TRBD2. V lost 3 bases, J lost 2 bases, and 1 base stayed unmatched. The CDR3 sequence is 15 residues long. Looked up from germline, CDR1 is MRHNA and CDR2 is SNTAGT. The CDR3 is CASSETSGGQETQYF. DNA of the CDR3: TGTGCCAGCAGTGAGACTAGCGGGGGTCAAGAGACCCAGTACTTC.

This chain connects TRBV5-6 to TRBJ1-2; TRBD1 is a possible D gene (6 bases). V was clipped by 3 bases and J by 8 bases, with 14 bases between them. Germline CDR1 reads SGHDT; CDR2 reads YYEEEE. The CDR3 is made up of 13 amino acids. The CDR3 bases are TGTGCCAGCAGCTCGAAGGGGGTGGAAGGCTACACCTTC. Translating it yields CASSSKGVEGYTF. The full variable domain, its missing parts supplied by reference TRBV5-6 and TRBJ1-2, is DAGVTQSPTHLIKTRGQQVTLRCSPKSGHDTVSWYQQALGQGPQFIFQYYEEEERQRGNFPDRFSGHQFPNYSSELNVNALLLGDSALYLCASSSKGVEGYTFGSGTRLTVV.

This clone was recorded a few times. CDR3 loop: CASSYRDRAIGNTQYF. CDR3 bases: TGTGCCAGCAGCTATCGGGACAGGGCGATTGGGAATACGCAGTATTTT. The chain carries TRBV5-6 and TRBJ2-3; 9 bases line up with TRBD1. Germline V gives CDR1 SGHDT, CDR2 YYEEEE. V shed 3 bases and J 7 bases; nucleotides not matched to a gene: 12. The CDR3 consists of 16 residues.

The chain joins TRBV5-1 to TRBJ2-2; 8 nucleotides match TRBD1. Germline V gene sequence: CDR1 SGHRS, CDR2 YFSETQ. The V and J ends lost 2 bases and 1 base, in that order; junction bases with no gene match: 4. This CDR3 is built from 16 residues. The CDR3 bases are TGCGCCAGCAGCTTCTCCGGGACAGGGAACACCGGGGAGCTGTTTTTT. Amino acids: CASSFSGTGNTGELFF.

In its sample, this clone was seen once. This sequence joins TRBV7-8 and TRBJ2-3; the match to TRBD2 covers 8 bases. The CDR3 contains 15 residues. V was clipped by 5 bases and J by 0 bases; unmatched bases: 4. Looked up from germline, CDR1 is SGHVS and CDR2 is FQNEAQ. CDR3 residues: CASSPLAGSTDTQYF. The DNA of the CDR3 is TGTGCCAGCAGCCCCCTAGCGGGCAGCACAGATACGCAGTATTTT.